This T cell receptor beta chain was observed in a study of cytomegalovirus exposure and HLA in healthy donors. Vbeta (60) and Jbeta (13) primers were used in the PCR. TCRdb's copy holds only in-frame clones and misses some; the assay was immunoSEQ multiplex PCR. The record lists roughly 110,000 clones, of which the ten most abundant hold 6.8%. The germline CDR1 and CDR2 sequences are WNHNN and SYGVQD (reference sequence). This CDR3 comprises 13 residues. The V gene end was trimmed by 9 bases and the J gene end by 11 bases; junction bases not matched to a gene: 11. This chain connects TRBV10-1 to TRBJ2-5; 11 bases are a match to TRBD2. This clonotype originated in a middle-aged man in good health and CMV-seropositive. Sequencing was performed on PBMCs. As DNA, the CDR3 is TGCGCCAGACCGTCTAGCGGGAGGACGGAGCAGTACTTC. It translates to CARPSSGRTEQYF.